The source of this T cell receptor beta chain is a study of Ad26.COV2.S vaccination and SARS-CoV-2 variants. This sample's treatment: roughly 20 received Ad26.COV2.S at low or high dose, single or two shots; 5 received placebo; per-sample allocation not given. Specimens were obtained on day 63 following the first vaccine or placebo injection. TCRdb keeps only in-frame clones here, not all; method: immunoSEQ multiplex PCR. This sample has nearly 400,000 clones, with around nine tenths found just once. Sequencing was performed on peripheral blood, taken in a trial of Ad26.COV2.S vaccine versus placebo. This clonotype was obtained from a person between 18 and 65 years old who received the Ad26.COV2.S COVID-19 vaccine or a placebo.

The CDR3 nucleotides read TGTGCCAGCAGCATCGGGACTAGCGGGGGCCGGGTTCGAGATACGCAGTATTTT. This codes for CASSIGTSGGRVRDTQYF. The V gene is TRBV21-1, the J gene TRBJ2-3; whether TRBD2, the table's D call, matches the DNA was not checked. TRBV21-1 is a documented pseudogene. This CDR3 spans 18 amino acids.